The clone carrying this T cell receptor beta chain has more than one count but fewer than ten. The antigen remains unidentified. Per the germline V gene, CDR1 is LGHNA and CDR2 is YSLEER. This CDR3 is 16 amino acids long. Trimming took off 0 bases at V and 8 bases at J, with 17 bases between the two ends. The data were taken from a study of response to subunit inactivated influenza vaccine. Points from the study as a whole: Few new T cells, the authors suggested, are recruited by each seasonal influenza vaccination.

TCRdb passed the RT-PCR reads through MiXCR, listing each CDR3 protein once. This sample has under 500,000 distinct CDR3 sequences, with roughly 11% found just once. The chain has TRBV4-3 and TRBJ2-1; tentatively, D is TRBD1 (5 bases). The sequence was obtained from a man aged 45-65 years who received an inactivated influenza vaccine. The source was PBMCs from blood, collected more than 35 days after vaccination. CDR3 nucleotides: TGCGCCAGCAGCCAAGAAAGCGCGGCAGGGTTGGATGAGCAGTTCTTC. Translated: CASSQESAAGLDEQFF.